This T cell receptor (beta chain) was found in a study of blood T cell repertoires in COVID-19. About the study: Sources were T cells, B-cell-depleted T cells, or PBMCs; the material itself was cDNA or gDNA.

Per germline, CDR1 SGHDT and CDR2 YYEEEE. V gave up 4 bases and J gave up 4 bases; unmatched junction bases: 8. This CDR3 contains 15 residues. Original processing notes: The assay estimated nucleated cells by amplifying reference gene primers. This table comes from immunoSEQ multiplex PCR, and its TCRdb copy is limited to in-frame clones, with some not included. The DNA was the basis for D and trimming; V, J and clone size are from that table. The sample yields 150,000 to 200,000 clones, 70% to 90% seen once. What was sequenced was peripheral blood. This TCR was recovered from a human donor in a cohort sampled during active COVID-19. The rearrangement joins TRBV5-6 to TRBJ2-3, with 8 bases aligning to TRBD1. The CDR3 spells CASSQQDRDADTQYF. CDR3 sequence (DNA): TGTGCCAGCAGCCAACAGGACAGGGATGCAGATACGCAGTATTTT.